This T cell receptor beta chain was captured in a study of T-cell reconstitution after alpha-beta-depleted transplantation in children (dated by TCRdb to between 2015 and 2016). For context, the study as a whole: Using TCR repertoire profiling, the study quantitatively followed how T-cell immune reconstitution unfolded in children after TCRalphabeta/CD19-depleted allogeneic hematopoietic cell transplantation.

The table lists this clonotype with a few counts. It lacks a known antigen. No qualities accompany the bases; no much larger clone lies one base away. The treatment or condition label here, explained by the study, means: allogeneic hematopoietic cell transplantation with graft depleted of TCRalphabeta T cells and CD19 B cells. The transplant recipients were children given TCRalphabeta/CD19-depleted allogeneic hematopoietic cell grafts. Beyond this particular receptor, the publication reports: Over subsequent months, a decline in hyperexpanded clone frequencies was noted, and after one year, T-cell counts and TCRbeta diversity were mostly ascribed to newly produced T cells. In some patients, the high TCRbeta diversity seen at day 60 was put down to recipient T cells and intrathymic progenitors that had survived conditioning. The apparently early alphabetaT-cell count recovery about two months after transplant was reportedly dependent on only several hundred rapidly expanded clones derived from non-depleted graft cells.

Receptor amplification or capture employed PCR. Data came from an Illumina HiSeq 2500. TCR library preparation used molecular barcoding, with unique molecular identifiers applied to normalize quantification of the TCRbeta repertoire. The public reads were run again by TCRdb, first through fastp at Q25 and then through MiXCR, and only productive beta chains were kept. Rows merge per CDR3 protein into single entries with the most common DNA and genes. Recorded for this sample are around 270,000 distinct CDR3 sequences; roughly 7.8% of them occurred a single time. The ten largest clones represent around 9.8% of the sample. Looking up the germline V gene (reference sequence) yields CDR1 SEHNR and CDR2 FQNEAQ. V loses 4 bases at its end and J loses 0 bases; junction bases beyond the gene matches: 3. The CDR3 measures 16 amino acids from cysteine to phenylalanine. Only CDR3 DNA remains: 48 bases, in frame from the first base.

Specimen: peripheral blood, collected 360 days after TCRalphabeta/CD19-depleted stem cell transplant. The chain joins TRBV7-9 to TRBJ1-6, and 7 junctional nucleotides match TRBD1. This sequence originates from a female patient younger than 10 who had a stem cell transplant for Fanconi anemia, so the T cells may come from the graft donor. The CDR3 protein sequence reads: CASSSGQSSYNSPLHF. The DNA is TGTGCCAGCAGCTCGGGACAGAGCTCCTATAATTCACCCCTCCACTTT.